Listed below are T cell receptor beta chains from one sample, sequenced in a study of blood T cell repertoires in COVID-19. Using immunoSEQ multiplex PCR, the repertoire was profiled, and TCRdb retains in-frame clones only, with some absent. The table shows about 46,000 clones, with around 87% occurring only once. What was sequenced was PBMCs or T cells enriched from blood (not recorded which). These receptors were taken from a woman in her forties or fifties who had recovered from COVID-19. Both conserved end residues are part of each CDR3. Each record gives: clone size, J gene, V gene, D gene, CDR3 protein, CDR3 DNA. A D gene is named only where the DNA matches it firmly. For some rows the clone size is stated as once, few or many, or as a class when expanded; others skip it.

clone size: .; J gene: TRBJ2-3; V gene: TRBV7-2; D gene: TRBD2; CDR3 protein: CASSYMAGARPDTQYF; CDR3 DNA: TGTGCCAGCAGCTACATGGCGGGAGCTAGGCCAGATACGCAGTATTTT
clone size: .; J gene: TRBJ1-1; V gene: TRBV19; D gene: .; CDR3 protein: CASSIGAANTEAFF; CDR3 DNA: TGTGCCAGTAGTATAGGGGCTGCGAACACTGAAGCTTTCTTT
clone size: few; J gene: TRBJ1-4; V gene: TRBV12-3/TRBV12-4; D gene: TRBD1; CDR3 protein: CASSSRTGEKLFF; CDR3 DNA: TGTGCCAGCAGTTCCAGGACAGGGGAAAAACTGTTTTTT
clone size: .; J gene: TRBJ1-5; V gene: TRBV20-1; D gene: .; CDR3 protein: CSASRSYSNQPQHF; CDR3 DNA: TGCAGTGCTAGTCGCAGTTATAGCAATCAGCCCCAGCATTTT
clone size: .; J gene: TRBJ2-7; V gene: TRBV5-4; D gene: TRBD2; CDR3 protein: CASSFGTRIYEQYF; CDR3 DNA: TGTGCCAGCAGCTTCGGGACTAGGATCTACGAGCAGTACTTC
clone size: .; J gene: TRBJ2-5; V gene: TRBV7-8; D gene: .; CDR3 protein: CASSLGTERMETQYF; CDR3 DNA: TGTGCCAGCAGCTTAGGGACAGAGAGGATGGAGACCCAGTACTTC
clone size: .; J gene: TRBJ1-2; V gene: TRBV18; D gene: .; CDR3 protein: CASSPPSQANYGYTF; CDR3 DNA: TGTGCCAGCTCTCCCCCTTCGCAGGCGAACTATGGCTACACCTTC
clone size: .; J gene: TRBJ1-5; V gene: TRBV7-2; D gene: .; CDR3 protein: CASSLSVTGSGYQPQHF; CDR3 DNA: TGTGCCAGCAGCTTAAGTGTCACAGGGTCGGGTTATCAGCCCCAGCATTTT
clone size: .; J gene: TRBJ2-3; V gene: TRBV5-1; D gene: .; CDR3 protein: CASSLGVGAEGTDTQYF; CDR3 DNA: TGCGCCAGCAGCCTGGGGGTGGGGGCCGAGGGCACAGATACGCAGTATTTT
clone size: .; J gene: TRBJ1-2; V gene: TRBV5-4; D gene: TRBD1; CDR3 protein: CASSLEGQLAIYTF; CDR3 DNA: TGTGCCAGCAGCTTGGAGGGACAGTTAGCGATCTACACCTTC